A single sample gave rise to the 13 T cell receptor beta chains below, sequenced in a study of Graves' ophthalmopathy and Graves' hyperthyroidism. TCR beta CDR3 amplification used RNA transcripts. RT-PCR with HTBI primers came first, then second-round multiplex PCR. TCRdb reanalysed the multiplex PCR reads using MiXCR and keeps one entry per CDR3 protein. The data hold 450,000 to 600,000 distinct CDR3 sequences, with 35% to 40% observed a single time. Input material: peripheral blood or thyroid tissue (not recorded which). The origin of the receptors is an adult man with Graves' hyperthyroidism.

The chain joins TRBV19 to TRBJ2-7; D may be TRBD1 (6 bases). Trimming removed 6 bases from V and 2 bases from J, with 20 bases in between. From germline, CDR1 is LNHDA and CDR2 SQIVND (reference sequence). The CDR3 has 16 amino acids. The CDR3 reads CASSTRGTLLPYEQYF. Here the CDR3 DNA reads TGTGCCAGTAGCACCAGAGGGACACTCTTACCCTACGAGCAGTACTTC.

The chain joins TRBV29-1 to TRBJ1-2; TRBD1 matches 8 bases. V shed 8 bases, J shed 4 bases, and the junction held 12 bases outside the gene matches. The germline V gene has CDR1 SQVTM and CDR2 ANQGSEA. The CDR3 runs to 14 residues. CDR3 in amino acids: CSLDPTGDGYGYTF. The CDR3 coding sequence is TGCAGCTTGGACCCGACAGGGGATGGCTATGGCTACACCTTC.

In DNA form, the CDR3 reads TGTGCCAGCAGCTTGGCAGCGGTGTACACTGAAGCTTTCTTT. Translated: CASSLAAVYTEAFF. This chain uses TRBV5-4 with TRBJ1-1, with D unclear. This CDR3 is built from 14 residues. V dropped 0 bases and J dropped 3 bases, with 9 bases sitting between them. Germline-derived CDR1 and CDR2 are SGHNT and YYREEE (reference sequence). The variable domain in full, completed from reference TRBV5-4 and TRBJ1-1, reads ETGVTQSPTHLIKTRGQQVTLRCSSQSGHNTVSWYQQALGQGPQFIFQYYREEENGRGNFPPRFSGLQFPNYSSELNVNALELDDSALYLCASSLAAVYTEAFFGQGTRLTVV.

Concerning this clonotype itself: With a much larger clone just one base away, this may be a read error. V gene TRBV6-6 combines with J gene TRBJ1-1, with 8 positions matching TRBD1. The V gene's germline CDR1 is MNHNY and CDR2 SVGAGI (reference sequence). This CDR3 has 14 amino acids. CDR3 nucleotide sequence: TGTGCCAGCAGCCGACAGGGGCAGGACACTGAAGCTCTCTTT. Translation: CASSRQGQDTEALF.

This clonotype was seen many times. The chain uses TRBV6-5 and TRBJ2-7; TRBD2 might be the D (5 bases). CDR1 and CDR2 (germline): MNHEY, SVGAGI. V was pared by 8 bases and J by 5 bases, with 22 bases between. The CDR3 contains 15 residues. The CDR3 sequence: CASRVGEASAHEQYF. CDR3 nucleotide sequence: TGTGCCAGCCGAGTCGGGGAAGCCTCCGCCCACGAGCAGTACTTC.

The sample holds many counts of this clonotype. This chain uses TRBV9 with TRBJ2-7, with 7 bases fitting TRBD2. The CDR3 is 15 residues long. Per germline, CDR1 SGDLS and CDR2 YYNGEE. V gave up 5 bases and J gave up 0 bases; unmatched junction bases: 8. The CDR3 coding sequence is TGTGCCAGCAGTCCCACCGGCGGGAGCTCCTACGAGCAGTACTTC. Protein product: CASSPTGGSSYEQYF.

This clonotype was counted many times. The chain links TRBV20-1 to TRBJ1-1, with a possible D match to TRBD1 (6 bases). Germline-derived CDR1 and CDR2 are DFQATT and SNEGSKA (reference sequence). V lost 5 bases and J 7 bases, leaving 14 bases between the germline ends. The CDR3 spans 12 residues. CDR3 bases: TGCAGTGCTCTTGTTTGGACAGATGAAGCTTTCTTT. Its translation is CSALVWTDEAFF.

The V gene is TRBV28, the J gene TRBJ1-5; 7 bases are a match to TRBD1. The CDR3 is made up of 14 amino acids. Germline CDR1 MDHEN, CDR2 SYDVKM. V lost 6 bases to trimming and J lost 4 bases; unmatched junction nucleotides: 6. The CDR3: CASRYPGGNQPQHF. The CDR3 bases are TGTGCCAGCAGGTATCCAGGGGGAAATCAGCCCCAGCATTTT.

In its sample, this clonotype was seen a few times. The V and J genes are TRBV7-9 and TRBJ1-3; D is unclear. The germline CDR1 and CDR2 sequences are SEHNR and FQNEAQ (reference sequence). The CDR3 is made up of 15 amino acids. V lost 6 bases and J 2 bases, leaving 14 bases between the germline ends. CDR3 nucleotide sequence: TGTGCCAGCAGTTTATACGGGGTTGCTGGAAACACCATATATTTT. Its protein is CASSLYGVAGNTIYF.

This sequence joins TRBV2 and TRBJ1-4; D remains ambiguous. Trimming took 0 bases from V and 4 from J, leaving 9 bases between them. The CDR3 extends over 15 amino acids. Germline V gene data show CDR1 as SNHLY and CDR2 as FYNNEI. The CDR3: CASSEAGFNNEKLFF. The CDR3 DNA follows: TGTGCCAGCAGTGAAGCAGGGTTCAATAATGAAAAACTGTTTTTT.

This clonotype was detected only once. The chain joins TRBV24-1 to TRBJ2-3; TRBD2 agrees at 11 bases. Germline values: CDR1 KGHDR, CDR2 SFDVKD. This CDR3 has 16 residues. The V segment lost 3 bases and the J segment 2 bases; nucleotides outside the gene matches: 3. The CDR3 sequence: CATSDPSGGNTDTQYF. CDR3 DNA sequence: TGTGCCACCAGTGATCCTAGCGGGGGGAACACAGATACGCAGTATTTT.

This clonotype was seen a few times. This chain uses TRBV29-1 with TRBJ1-6, with D uncertain. V lost 4 bases, J lost 4 bases, and 11 bases lay in between. Germline V lookup: CDR1 SQVTM, CDR2 ANQGSEA. The CDR3 has 14 amino acids. CDR3 nucleotide sequence: TGCAGCGTTGTTTCGGTACTGTATAATTCACCCCTCCACTTT. It codes for CSVVSVLYNSPLHF.

In this sample, this clonotype turned up many times. The chain uses TRBV29-1 and TRBJ2-7; a weak D match, TRBD2 (7 bases). V was cut by 6 bases and J by 2 bases, with 26 bases left in between. This CDR3 comprises 17 residues. The germline CDR1 and CDR2 sequences are SQVTM and ANQGSEA. The CDR3: CSVQTGLGGVWAYEQYF. The CDR3 region has the DNA TGCAGCGTCCAGACTGGACTAGGGGGAGTCTGGGCCTACGAGCAGTACTTC.